This TCR beta chain originates from a study of cytomegalovirus exposure and HLA in healthy donors. 13 Jbeta primers and 60 Vbeta primers were used for the PCR. Data came from immunoSEQ multiplex PCR; TCRdb stores just in-frame clones and leaves some out. This listing includes about 120,000 clones. V was clipped by 4 bases and J by 9 bases; unmatched bases: 5. In germline, CDR1 is MRHNA, CDR2 SNTAGT. CDR3 length: 15 amino acids. Concerning this clone itself: No antigen is known for it.

Regarding the study as a whole: Trimming of TCR beta V- and J-genes showed a link, identified in a later analysis, to a missense DCLRE1C variant. In vitro assays verified that a few CMV-associated chains recognized CMV antigens specifically. Later findings reportedly placed an Asian-associated ancestry cluster below the roughly 730-donor mean for N-insertions. Exclusion as indistinguishable affected some V segments, including TRBV6-2 and TRBV6-3.

The origin of this receptor is a woman aged 40 to 49 in good health and CMV-seropositive. Sequenced input: PBMCs. The rearrangement uses TRBV6-4 and TRBJ2-1; 14 bases align to TRBD2. The CDR3 is CASSVGTSGSGEQFF. The CDR3 DNA reads TGTGCCAGCAGTGTGGGGACTAGCGGGAGTGGTGAGCAGTTCTTC.